The T cell receptor (beta chain) described here comes from a study of cytomegalovirus exposure and HLA in healthy donors. Trimming removed 3 bases at V and 4 bases at J, with 8 bases between. Germline V CDR1 and CDR2: SGHDT, YYEEEE. This CDR3 is 14 amino acids long. PCR primers comprised 60 Vbeta and 13 Jbeta primers. Method: immunoSEQ multiplex PCR; TCRdb's copy keeps in-frame clones and lacks some. The table shows 160,000 or so clones, with under 85% occurring only once. The study's findings and limits: In vitro work confirmed that a few CMV-associated chains recognize CMV antigens.

Worth noting for this clone: Its antigen is as yet unknown.

Sequencing was done on a sample of PBMCs. The receptor was derived from a woman aged 25 to 45 in good health and CMV-seronegative. V is TRBV5-6 and J is TRBJ1-6; D is unclear. The CDR3 here is CASSWRAYNSPLHF. The CDR3 DNA reads TGTGCCAGCAGCTGGAGGGCGTATAATTCACCCCTCCACTTT.